Each of the 4 T cell receptor beta chains below was sequenced from the same sample in a study of control samples from healthy donors and cancer patients. Assay: immunoSEQ multiplex PCR; the TCRdb copy retains only in-frame clones and omits some. The data contain roughly 30,000 clones, approximately 87% of them singletons. The sample consisted of PBMCs. These receptors were collected from a woman aged 40 to 55 with lung cancer.

This clone was counted a few times. The J gene is TRBJ1-6, the V gene TRBV21-1; the table assigns TRBD1, which was not confirmed against the DNA. TRBV21-1 has pseudogene status. There are 15 residues in the CDR3. In nucleotides, the CDR3 is TGTGCCAGCAGGCCAGGGGGGACAGGGAATTCACCCCTCCACTTT. Protein: CASRPGGTGNSPLHF.

This chain connects TRBV6-6 to TRBJ1-1; 12 bases are shared with TRBD1. This CDR3 has 18 amino acids. Germline CDR1 reads MNHNY; CDR2 reads SVGAGI (reference sequence). V lost 5 bases and J lost 1; bases outside the gene matches: 11. The CDR3 DNA follows: TGTGCCAGCAGTCCAAACGCCGGGACAGGGGGCAGGAACACTGAAGCTTTCTTT. It specifies CASSPNAGTGGRNTEAFF.

The V call is TRBV28, the J call TRBJ1-4; D uncertain. CDR3 length: 14 residues. The germline CDR1 and CDR2 sequences are MDHEN and SYDVKM. Trimming took 5 bases from V and 4 from J, leaving 11 bases between them. CDR3 sequence: CASSPPKYNEKLFF. As DNA, the CDR3 is TGTGCCAGCAGTCCGCCGAAGTATAATGAAAAACTGTTTTTT.

The chain links TRBV9 to TRBJ1-1; TRBD1 might be the D (6 bases). V shed 0 bases and J shed 5 bases, with 11 bases lying between them. Germline CDR1 and CDR2: SGDLS and YYNGEE. CDR3 length equals 14 residues. CDR3 region: CASSVVTGKTEAFF. CDR3 bases: TGTGCCAGCAGCGTAGTAACAGGGAAAACTGAAGCTTTCTTT.